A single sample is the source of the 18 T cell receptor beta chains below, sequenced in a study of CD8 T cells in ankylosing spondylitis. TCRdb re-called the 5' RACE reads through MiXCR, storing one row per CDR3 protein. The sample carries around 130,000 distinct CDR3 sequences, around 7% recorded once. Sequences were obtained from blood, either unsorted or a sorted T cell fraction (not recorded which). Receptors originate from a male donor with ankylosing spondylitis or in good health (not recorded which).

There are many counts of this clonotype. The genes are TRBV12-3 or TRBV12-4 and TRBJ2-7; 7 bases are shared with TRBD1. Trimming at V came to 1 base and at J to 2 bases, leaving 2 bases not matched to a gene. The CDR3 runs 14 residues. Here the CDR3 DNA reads TGTGCCAGCAGTTTAGACAGGGGCACCTACGAGCAGTACTTC. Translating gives CASSLDRGTYEQYF.

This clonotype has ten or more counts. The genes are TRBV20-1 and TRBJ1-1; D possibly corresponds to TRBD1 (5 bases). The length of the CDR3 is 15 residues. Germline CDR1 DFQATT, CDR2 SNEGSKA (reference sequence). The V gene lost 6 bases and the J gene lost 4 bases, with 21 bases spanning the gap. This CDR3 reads CSAPLIGGVGTEAFF. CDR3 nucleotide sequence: TGCAGTGCCCCCCTAATCGGGGGGGTTGGCACTGAAGCTTTCTTT.

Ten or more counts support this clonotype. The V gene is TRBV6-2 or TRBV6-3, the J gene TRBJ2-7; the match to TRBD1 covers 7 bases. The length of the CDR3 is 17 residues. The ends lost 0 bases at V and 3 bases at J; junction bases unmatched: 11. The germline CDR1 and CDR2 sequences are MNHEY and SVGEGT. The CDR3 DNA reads TGTGCCAGCAGTTACTCGATGTTGAGACAGGGCCACTACGAGCAGTACTTC. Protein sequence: CASSYSMLRQGHYEQYF.

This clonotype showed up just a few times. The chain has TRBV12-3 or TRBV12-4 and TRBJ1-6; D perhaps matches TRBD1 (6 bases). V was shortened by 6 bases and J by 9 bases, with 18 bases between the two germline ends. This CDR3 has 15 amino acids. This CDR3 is CASSLQGPFGSPLHF. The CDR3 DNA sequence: TGTGCCAGCAGCCTACAGGGACCATTTGGTTCACCCCTCCACTTT.

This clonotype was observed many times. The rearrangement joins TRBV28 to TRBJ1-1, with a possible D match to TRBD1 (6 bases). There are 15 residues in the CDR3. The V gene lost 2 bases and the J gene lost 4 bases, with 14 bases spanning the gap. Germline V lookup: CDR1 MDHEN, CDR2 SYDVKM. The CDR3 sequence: CASSLRGRGTTEAFF. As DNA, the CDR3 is TGTGCCAGCAGTTTACGGGGCAGGGGAACCACTGAAGCTTTCTTT.

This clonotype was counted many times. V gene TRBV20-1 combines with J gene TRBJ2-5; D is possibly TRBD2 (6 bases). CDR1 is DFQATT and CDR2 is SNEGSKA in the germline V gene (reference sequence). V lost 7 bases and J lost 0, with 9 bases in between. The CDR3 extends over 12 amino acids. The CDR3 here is CSGIADQETQYF. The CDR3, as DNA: TGCAGTGGTATAGCGGACCAAGAGACCCAGTACTTC.

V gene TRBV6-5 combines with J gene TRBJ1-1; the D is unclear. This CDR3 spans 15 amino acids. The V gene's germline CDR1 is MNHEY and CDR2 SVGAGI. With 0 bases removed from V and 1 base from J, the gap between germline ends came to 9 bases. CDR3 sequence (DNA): TGTGCCAGCAGTTACTCGAAAATCTCGAACACTGAAGCTTTCTTT. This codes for CASSYSKISNTEAFF.

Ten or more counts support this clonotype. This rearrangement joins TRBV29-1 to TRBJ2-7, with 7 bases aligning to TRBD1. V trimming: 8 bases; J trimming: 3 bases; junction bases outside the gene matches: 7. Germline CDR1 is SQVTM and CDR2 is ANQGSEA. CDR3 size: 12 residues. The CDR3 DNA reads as TGCAGCACACGACAGGGCGACTACGAGCAGTACTTC. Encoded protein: CSTRQGDYEQYF.

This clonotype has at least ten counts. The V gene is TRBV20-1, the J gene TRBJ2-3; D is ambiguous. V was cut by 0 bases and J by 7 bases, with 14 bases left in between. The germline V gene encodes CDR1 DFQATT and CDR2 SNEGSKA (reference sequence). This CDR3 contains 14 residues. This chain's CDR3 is CSARDPMPPYTQYF. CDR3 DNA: TGCAGTGCTAGAGATCCGATGCCGCCCTATACGCAGTATTTT.

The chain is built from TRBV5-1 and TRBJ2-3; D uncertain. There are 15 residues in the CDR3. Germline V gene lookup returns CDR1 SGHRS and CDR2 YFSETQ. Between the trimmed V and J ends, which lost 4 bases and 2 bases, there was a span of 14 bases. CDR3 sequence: CASSPSLSPTDTQYF. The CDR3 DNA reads TGCGCCAGCAGCCCATCCCTGTCCCCCACAGATACGCAGTATTTT.

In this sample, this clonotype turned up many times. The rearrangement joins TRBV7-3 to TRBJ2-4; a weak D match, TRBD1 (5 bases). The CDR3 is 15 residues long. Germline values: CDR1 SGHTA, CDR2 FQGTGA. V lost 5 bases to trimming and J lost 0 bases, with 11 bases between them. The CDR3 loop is CASSESGLAKNIQYF. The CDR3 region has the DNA TGTGCCAGCAGCGAGTCAGGGTTAGCCAAAAACATTCAGTACTTC.

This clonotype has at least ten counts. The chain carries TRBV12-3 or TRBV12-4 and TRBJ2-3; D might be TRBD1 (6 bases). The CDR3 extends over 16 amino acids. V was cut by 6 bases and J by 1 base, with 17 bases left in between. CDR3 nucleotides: TGTGCCAGCAGCGACCCAAAGACAGGCGGCACAGATACGCAGTATTTT. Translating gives CASSDPKTGGTDTQYF.

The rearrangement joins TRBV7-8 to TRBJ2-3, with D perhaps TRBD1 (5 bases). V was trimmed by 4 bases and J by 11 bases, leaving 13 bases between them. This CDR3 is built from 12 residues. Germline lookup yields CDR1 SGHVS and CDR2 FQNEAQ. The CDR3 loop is CASSSGLQEQYF. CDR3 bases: TGTGCCAGCAGCTCCGGGTTACAGGAGCAGTATTTT.

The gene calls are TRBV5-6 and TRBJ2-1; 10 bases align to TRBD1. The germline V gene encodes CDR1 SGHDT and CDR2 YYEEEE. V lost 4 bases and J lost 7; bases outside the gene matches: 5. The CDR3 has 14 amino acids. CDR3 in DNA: TGTGCCAGCAGCATAGGACAGGGGGGGAATGAGCAGTTCTTC. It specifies CASSIGQGGNEQFF.

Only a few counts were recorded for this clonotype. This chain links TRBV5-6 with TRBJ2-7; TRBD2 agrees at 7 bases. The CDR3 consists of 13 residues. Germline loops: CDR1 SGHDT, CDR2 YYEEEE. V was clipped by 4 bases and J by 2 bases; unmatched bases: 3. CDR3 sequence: CASSVGLAYEQYF. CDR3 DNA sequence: TGTGCCAGCAGCGTCGGACTAGCCTACGAGCAGTACTTC.

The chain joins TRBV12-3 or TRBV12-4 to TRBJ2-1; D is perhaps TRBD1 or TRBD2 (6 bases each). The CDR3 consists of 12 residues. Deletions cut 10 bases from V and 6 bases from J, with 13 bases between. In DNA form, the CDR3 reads TGTGCCATAACCAGGGGAGGCAATGAGCAGTTCTTC. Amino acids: CAITRGGNEQFF.

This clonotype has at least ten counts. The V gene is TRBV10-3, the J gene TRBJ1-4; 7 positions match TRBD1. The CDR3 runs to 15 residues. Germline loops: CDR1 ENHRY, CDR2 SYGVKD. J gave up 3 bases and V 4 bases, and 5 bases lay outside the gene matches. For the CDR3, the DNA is TGTGCCATCAGTGTCCGGGACAGACCTAATGAAAAACTGTTTTTT. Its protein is CAISVRDRPNEKLFF.

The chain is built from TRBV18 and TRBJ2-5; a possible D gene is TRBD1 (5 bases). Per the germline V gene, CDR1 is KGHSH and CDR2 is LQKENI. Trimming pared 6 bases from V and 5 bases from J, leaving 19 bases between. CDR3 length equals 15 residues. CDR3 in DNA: TGTGCCAGCTCGCCCAGCACAGGCGGATGGGAGACCCAGTACTTC. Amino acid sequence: CASSPSTGGWETQYF.